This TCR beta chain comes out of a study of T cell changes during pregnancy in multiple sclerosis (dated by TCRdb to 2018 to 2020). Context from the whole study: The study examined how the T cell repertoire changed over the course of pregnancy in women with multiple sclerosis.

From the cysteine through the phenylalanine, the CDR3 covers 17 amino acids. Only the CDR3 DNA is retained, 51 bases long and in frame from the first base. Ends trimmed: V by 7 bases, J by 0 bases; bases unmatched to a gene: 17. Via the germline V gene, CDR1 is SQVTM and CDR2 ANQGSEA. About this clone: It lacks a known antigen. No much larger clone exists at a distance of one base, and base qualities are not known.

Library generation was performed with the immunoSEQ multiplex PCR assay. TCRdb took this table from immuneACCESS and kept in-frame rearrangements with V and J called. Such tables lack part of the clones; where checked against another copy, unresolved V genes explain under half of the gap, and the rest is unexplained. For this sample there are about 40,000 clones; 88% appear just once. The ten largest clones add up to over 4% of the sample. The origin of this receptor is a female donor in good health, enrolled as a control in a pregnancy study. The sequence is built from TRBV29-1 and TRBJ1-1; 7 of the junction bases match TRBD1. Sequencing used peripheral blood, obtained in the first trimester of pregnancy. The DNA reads TGCAGCGCAGGGGGTTTTTGGGGGGCCCAGATGAACACTGAAGCTTTCTTT. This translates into CSAGGFWGAQMNTEAFF. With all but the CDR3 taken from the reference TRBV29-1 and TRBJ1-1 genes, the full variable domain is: SAVISQKPSRDICQRGTSLTIQCQVDSQVTMMFWYRQQPGQSLTLIATANQGSEATYESGFVIDKFPISRPNLTFSTLTVSNMSPEDSSIYLCSAGGFWGAQMNTEAFFGQGTRLTVV.